The present entry profiles one TCR beta chain with its context. Its binding antigen is unknown. Per-base quality was not reported, and no clone a single base away is much larger than it. This sample is drawn from a study of cytomegalovirus exposure and HLA in healthy donors (TCRdb year 2017). As for the study more broadly: An earlier analysis of roughly 610 of the donors reported roughly 300 Gb of sequence data and 117 million unique TCR beta sequences obtained from about 179 million T cells. Approximately 300 gigabases of sequencing data and roughly 80 million unique TCR sequences made up an early release that covered approximately 620 HLA-typed donors. The genetic ancestry cluster associated with self-reported Caucasian donors included 80% to 90% of the approximately 400 genotyped donors. The study aimed to test whether signatures of past pathogen exposure could be identified by cataloging public T cell receptors. The study used immunosequencing to profile the T cell repertoires of about 670 subjects and linked those repertoires to cytomegalovirus serostatus. A separate validation cohort of some 130 different subjects was used in addition to the roughly 700-subject first cohort. High-throughput TCR immunosequencing, statistical association of individual TCRs with disease status, and machine learning were combined to predict cytomegalovirus infection status. A later analysis re-analyzed previously published TCR beta repertoires from roughly 690 donors and added high-resolution HLA genotyping to study TCR occurrence patterns. Rather than using new phenotypic data, the later analysis identified candidate immune exposures from TCR beta sequences and from how often those sequences occurred across donors. To decide whether each TCR beta V gene segment behaved as functional or pseudogenic, an earlier analysis of some 600 of the donors relied on high-throughput TCR beta sequencing. Alongside the repertoire data, information on donor age, sex, ethnicity and CMV serostatus was compiled. A later genetic analysis took genome-wide SNP genotypes for about 55% of the roughly 700 donors and used that subset as a discovery cohort. Every repertoire in the discovery cohort had been generated on one and the same sequencing platform. HLA typing included class I and class II loci at four-digit resolution. The number of donors typed differed by locus, with about 620-630 for A, B, C, DRB1 and DQB1, more than 500 for DQA1, some 570 for DPA1, and roughly 450 for DPB1. Roughly five DR-DQ haplotypes were handled as single units for association and clustering because linkage in the cohort was strong. Among over 350 genotyped donors of the cohort, an average of around 240,000 unique TCR beta nucleotide sequences were sequenced per donor, approximately 20% of them non-productive.

The CDR3 covers 16 residues, taking in both the cysteine and the phenylalanine. The kept DNA is CDR3 alone, 48 bases in frame from the first base. CDR1 SGHRS and CDR2 YFSETQ were looked up in the germline V gene. Trimming removed 4 bases from V and 3 bases from J, leaving 17 bases between the germline ends. In total, fewer than 750 healthy bone marrow donors made up the cohort. All cohort members were sampled while nominally healthy, although unrecorded immune exposures were likely present. The donor was CMV seropositive and belonged to the group of a few hundred seropositive cohort members. A peripheral blood sample was collected from each donor, and TCR beta sequencing was performed on peripheral blood mononuclear cells. The Qiagen DNeasy Blood Extraction Kit was used to extract genomic DNA from the blood cell samples. What the study reported, not specific to this receptor: Cytomegalovirus status was reported to be diagnosed by the classifier with high specificity and sensitivity in both the original and validation cohorts. Because some donors lacked HLA typing at each locus, the association tests relied only on the typed subset. At a false discovery rate of 0.05, a later analysis linked about 16,000 TCR beta sequences to specific HLA alleles. An earlier analysis of several hundred of the donors showed that most TCR beta V segments appeared in productive rearrangements either about 90% or about 30% of the time, which broadly matched IMGT annotations. A further reported finding was that TCR beta sequences accurately predicted the HLA-A and HLA-B alleles for most subjects in the first cohort. The authors suggested that the approach could potentially be generalized to other disease states and immunological phenotypes. The study gave a list of more than 150 TCR beta chains associated with cytomegalovirus. In a later analysis, HLA-associated TCR beta chains were found to be more clonally expanded and to have lower generation probabilities than equally common non-associated chains. CMV serostatus was the only immune exposure information available for the cohort. The cohort was sequenced for TCR beta chains only, and without alpha or paired-chain data the features that could be detected were limited. Strong co-occurrence of HLA alleles, especially DR and DQ, made assigning TCR associations to individual alleles difficult. In a later genetic analysis, a missense DCLRE1C variant was associated with V-gene and J-gene trimming of TCR beta chains, and the association was replicated in an independent cohort. In a later analysis, the rate of TCR association differed among HLA loci, with DRB1 alleles having the most associated TCRs and HLA-C alleles having the fewest. Because the 87-base-pair reads could not distinguish some IMGT-functional V segments, including TRBV6-2 and TRBV6-3, those segments were excluded. Compared with the 666-donor mean, donors in an Asian-associated ancestry cluster had fewer N-insertions in productive TCRs, according to a later genetic analysis. A later analysis found that most CMV-associated TCR beta chains appeared HLA-restricted, with HLA associations seemingly driven largely by CMV exposure. A cluster of highly shared sequence variants was judged likely to represent a technical artifact of the sequencing pipeline. Most TCR sequences were observed very rarely across donors, whereas some public TCRs were present in many individuals. Roughly uniform sequencing depth across donors was assumed in presence/absence analyses, although this assumption may not hold. In vitro tests confirmed that three of the cytomegalovirus-associated TCR beta chains recognize cytomegalovirus antigens. Approximately 16 rarely observed V segments, including chromosome 9 orphons, were excluded from the earlier analysis of some 590 of the donors because counts were too low. According to a later analysis, parvovirus B19, influenza, CMV and Epstein-Barr virus appeared linked to several top co-occurrence clusters. Correlated functional status among segregating V segments might be attributable to linkage disequilibrium, but an unknown experimental factor could not be ruled out.

The library relied on the immunoSEQ multiplex PCR assay. A mixture of 60 forward primers for TCR Vbeta segments and 13 reverse primers for TCR Jbeta segments was used in the multiplex PCR. The CDR3 region of rearranged TCR beta genes was amplified from genomic DNA by a multiplex PCR assay. Amplified TCR beta libraries were sequenced as 87-base-pair reads on the Illumina HiSeq System. The published analysis was carried out like this. A later analysis tallied tens of millions of unique TCR beta chains across the 666 repertoires, and approximately 12 million of those chains were shared by two or more donors. Raw reads were error-corrected and collapsed into unique sequences by a nearest-neighbor algorithm in which closely related sequences were merged to remove PCR and sequencing errors. CDR3 sequences were aligned to IMGT reference sequences to assign V, D and J gene segments. Each retained sequence needed at least a six-nucleotide match to both a V gene segment and a J gene segment. A rearrangement counted as productive if the CDR3 had no stop codons and remained in frame with V and J, and every other rearrangement counted as non-productive. CDR3 was defined by IMGT convention, running from the second conserved V-encoded cysteine to the conserved J-encoded phenylalanine. The earlier analysis of 587 of the donors excluded sequences that lacked an unambiguous match to a single V gene segment. An earlier analysis of a few hundred of the donors called V segments functional above 56.7% productive rearrangements and segregating when the between-donor standard deviation exceeded 5%. A statistical classification framework was built for diagnosing cytomegalovirus status from the catalog of TCR beta chain sequences. V and J gene assignment, in a later analysis, came from comparing TCR nucleotide sequences with IMGT/GENE-DB human TR gene sequences. In a later analysis, CDR3 sequences and most-parsimonious VDJ recombination scenarios were assigned using the TCRdist pipeline. A later analysis defined each TCR beta chain by its CDR3 amino acid sequence plus V-gene family, and excluded reads lacking a unique V-gene family. As a way to deal with suspected cross-contamination and a sequencing artifact, a later analysis dropped 640 or so nucleotide sequences that were highly shared and had low generation probability. For each public chain, a later analysis derived a clonal expansion index from normalized ranks of inferred template counts within each repertoire. In a later analysis, generation probabilities were computed with a VDJ recombination model fitted to out-of-frame rearrangements, and the resulting probabilities were checked against IGoR. In a later analysis, hypergeometric tests were used to score TCR-TCR, TCR-HLA and TCR-CMV co-occurrence, with a repertoire-size bias correction applied to TCR pairs. To estimate false discovery rates, a later analysis permuted the HLA or CMV assignments 20 times. A later analysis grouped co-occurring TCRs with DBSCAN, adding TCRdist sequence similarity when clustering within HLA-allele-positive subsets. Co-occurrence clustering excluded repertoires with fewer than 30,000 or more than 120,000 public chains, plus five with anomalous nucleotide sharing. TCRdb took over this immuneACCESS table, retaining in-frame rearrangements with V and J assigned. Such tables are incomplete; in checked studies, under half of the missing clones stem from an unresolved V gene, and the remainder is unexplained. V, J and clone size were drawn from that table, and D and trimming were deduced from the DNA. This sample is represented by 77,000 or so clones; roughly 88% of them were singletons. The ten top clones hold 15% to 20% of the sample.

This clonotype was obtained from a man between 65 and 85 years old in good health and CMV-seropositive. The V gene is TRBV5-1 and the J gene is TRBJ2-1, and the D gene may be TRBD1, 6 bases matching. Material: PBMCs. The CDR3 corresponds to CASSTAGQGNYNEQFF. The DNA reads as follows: TGCGCCAGCAGCACGGCCGGGCAGGGGAACTACAATGAGCAGTTCTTC.